This TCR beta chain emerged from a study of blood T cells in healthy people across ages. CDR1 is SGHVS, CDR2 FQNEAQ, per germline. V lost 2 bases to trimming and J lost 2 bases; unmatched junction nucleotides: 3. The CDR3 loop spans 16 amino acids. This clonotype was detected ten times or more. A sample-barcoded 5' primer and a J-beta primer mix were used in a second PCR of about 7 to 12 cycles. In TCRdb, the 5' RACE reads were re-called with MiXCR into one record per CDR3 protein. The sample comprises about 1.8 million distinct CDR3 sequences, about 49% of which are singletons, and 2.1% rests with the top ten.

Sequenced input: blood. The V call is TRBV7-8, the J call TRBJ2-6, with TRBD2 matching 7 bases. This receptor was obtained from a woman aged 40 to 50 in good health. The CDR3 nucleotides read TGTGCCAGCAGCTTATGGCGGGGGACTGGGGCCAACGTCCTGACTTTC. Its translation: CASSLWRGTGANVLTF.